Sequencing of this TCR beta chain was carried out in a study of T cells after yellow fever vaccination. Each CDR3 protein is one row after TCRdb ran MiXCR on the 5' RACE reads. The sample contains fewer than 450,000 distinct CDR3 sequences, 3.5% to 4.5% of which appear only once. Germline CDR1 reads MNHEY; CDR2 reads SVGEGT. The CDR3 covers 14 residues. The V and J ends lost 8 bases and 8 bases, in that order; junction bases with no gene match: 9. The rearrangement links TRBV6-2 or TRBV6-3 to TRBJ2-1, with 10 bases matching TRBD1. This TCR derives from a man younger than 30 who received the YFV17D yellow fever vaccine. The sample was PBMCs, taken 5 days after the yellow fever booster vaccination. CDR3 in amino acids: CASLPRQGADEQFF. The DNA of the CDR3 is TGTGCCAGCTTACCTCGACAGGGGGCGGATGAGCAGTTCTTC.